This entry concerns a single T cell receptor (beta chain). This entry comes from a study of CD8+ T cells in alopecia areata. About the research overall: The drug, oral tofacitinib, was given to treated patients at 5 to 10 mg twice daily.

Germline CDR1 is SGHRS and CDR2 is YFSETQ. The V and J ends lost 4 bases and 3 bases respectively, with 17 bases between them. The CDR3 totals 15 residues. Treatment of the sample: oral pan-JAK inhibitor, 5-10 mg twice daily. Extracted RNA was reverse transcribed into cDNA, the sequencing template. Clones were read by immunoSEQ multiplex PCR, and TCRdb kept only the in-frame ones, dropping some. The data show approximately 100,000 clones, approximately 84% seen once. The specimen comprised CD8+ T cells sorted from blood, sampled at approximately week 34, from a patient treated with tofacitinib. The sequence derives from a human donor with alopecia areata. The chain employs TRBV5-1 and TRBJ2-7, with D maybe TRBD1 (6 bases). CDR3 DNA sequence: TGCGCCAGCAGCCTGAGCCCCGGACAGAACTACGAGCAGTACTTC. Its translation is CASSLSPGQNYEQYF.